This is a list of T cell receptor beta chains from one sample in a study of blood T cell repertoires in COVID-19. Repertoires were generated with immunoSEQ multiplex PCR, while TCRdb's copy carries only in-frame clones and drops some. The sample gives a few hundred thousand clones, approximately 84% of which show up once; more than 2% is in the top ten. The sequencing input was peripheral blood. The source of these receptors is a woman aged 55-70 years with acute or convalescent COVID-19. CDR3s include the opening cysteine and the closing phenylalanine or tryptophan. Each record gives: J gene, V gene, clone size, D gene, CDR3 DNA, CDR3 protein. A D gene is named only where the DNA matches it firmly. Clone sizes are given selectively: once, few, many, or a class where the clone is expanded.

TRBJ2-7 TRBV6-5 . TRBD1 TGTGCCAGCAGCGAGACAGGGGGCGAGCAGTACTTC CASSETGGEQYF
TRBJ1-1 TRBV6-5 . . TGTGCCAGCAGGCGGGCGATAGGGTCTCCAGCTTTCTTT CASRRAIGSPAFF
TRBJ1-1 TRBV3-1/TRBV3-2 . . TGTGCCAGCAGGACCCGAGGGTCAAACACTGAAGCTTTCTTT CASRTRGSNTEAFF
TRBJ1-4 TRBV9 few . TGTGCCAGCAGCGAGACAGGCAATGAAAAACTGTTTTTT CASSETGNEKLFF
TRBJ1-4 TRBV28 . . TGTGCCAGCAGTTTTCAGGACAAGGCTGCAAAACTGTTTTTT CASSFQDKAAKLFF
TRBJ1-5 TRBV5-1 few . TGCGCCAGCAGCCAGGACAACGCCAGCAATCAGCCCCAGCATTTT CASSQDNASNQPQHF
TRBJ1-1 TRBV12-5 . . TGTGCTAGTGGTGCAGGGGCGGTGGGCACTGAAGCTTTCTTT CASGAGAVGTEAFF
TRBJ2-7 TRBV6-6 . . TGTGCCAGCAGTTACAGCCTAGTTCACCACGAGCAGTACTTC CASSYSLVHHEQYF
TRBJ1-6 TRBV6-5 . TRBD1 TGTGCCAGCAGTCCCGACAGGGCGGGTTCACCCCTCCACTTT CASSPDRAGSPLHF
TRBJ2-2 TRBV9 once TRBD1 TGTGCCAGCAGCGTAGTATCGTACGAACAGGGGATAGGCGGGGAGCTGTTTTTT CASSVVSYEQGIGGELFF
TRBJ2-7 TRBV6-2/TRBV6-3 . . TGTGCCAGCAGTGGGGGACACCTCTTCAAACACGAGCAGTACTTC CASSGGHLFKHEQYF
TRBJ1-1 TRBV12-3/TRBV12-4 . TRBD1 TGTGCCAGCAGTTTAGGGACAGGGTCTGAAGCTTTCTTT CASSLGTGSEAFF
TRBJ2-7 TRBV18 . TRBD1 TGTGCCAGCTCAGTCGGGGCCGACGGGACAGGGGTTTCCTACGAGCAGTACTTC CASSVGADGTGVSYEQYF
TRBJ2-2 TRBV6-1 . TRBD2 TGTGCCAGCAGTGAATTGGCGGGGGGGCCGACCGGGGAGCTGTTTTTT CASSELAGGPTGELFF
TRBJ2-5 TRBV15 once TRBD2 TGTGCCACCAGCAGAGTTGGCGGGGGGCAGGAGACCCAGTACTTC CATSRVGGGQETQYF
TRBJ2-3 TRBV4-3 once TRBD2 TGCGCCAGCAGCCCCGGGACTAGCGGGGGGTGGACAGATACGCAGTATTTT CASSPGTSGGWTDTQYF
TRBJ2-5 TRBV4-2 . . TGTGCCAGCAGTAACAAGGAGGAGTCCTGGGGAGAGACCCAGTACTTC CASSNKEESWGETQYF
TRBJ2-5 TRBV15 . TRBD2 TGTGCCACCAGCATGGGACTAGCGGGCAACCAAGAGACCCAGTACTTC CATSMGLAGNQETQYF
TRBJ2-3 TRBV9 . . TGTGCCAGCAGCTCCCGGGAAGGCTCGTTCACAGATACGCAGTATTTT CASSSREGSFTDTQYF
TRBJ2-7 TRBV24-1 . . TGTGCCACCAGCCCGATGTATGGGGAGCAGCAGTACTTC CATSPMYGEQQYF
TRBJ1-1 TRBV7-9 . TRBD1 TGTGCCAGCAGCTTACTTTCAGGGGGAAGCACTGAAGCTTTCTTT CASSLLSGGSTEAFF
TRBJ1-1 TRBV7-2 . TRBD1 TGTGCCAGCAGCATTTCCGGGACAGCCGGCACTGAAGCTTTCTTT CASSISGTAGTEAFF
TRBJ2-2 TRBV30 . . TGTGCCTGGTCGACCGGACTCTTATCGGGCGGGGAGCTGTTTTTT CAWSTGLLSGGELFF
TRBJ1-1 TRBV5-6 . . TGTGCCAGCAGCTCTCCCCCCCTGAACACTGAAGCTTTCTTT CASSSPPLNTEAFF
TRBJ1-1 TRBV10-3 . TRBD1 TGTGCCATCAGAGGACAGGCCATGAACACTGAAGCTTTCTTT CAIRGQAMNTEAFF
TRBJ1-1 TRBV5-1 . TRBD1 TGCGCCAGCAGCTTAACAGGGGGGTCAGGGATAATGAACACTGAAGCTTTCTTT CASSLTGGSGIMNTEAFF
TRBJ2-1 TRBV5-1 . . TGCGCCAGCAGGCAAGGCGGGACAGCCTACAATGAGCAGTTCTTC CASRQGGTAYNEQFF
TRBJ2-7 TRBV19 . . TGTGCCAGTAGTCCTAGATTTGGTCGGAGTCACTACGAGCAGTACTTC CASSPRFGRSHYEQYF
TRBJ2-3 TRBV6-5 few . TGTGCCACCTCTAGCCCTCGCACAGATACGCAGTATTTT CATSSPRTDTQYF
TRBJ2-5 TRBV11-2 . . TGTGCCAGCAGCGAGACCGGGAACCAAGAGACCCAGTACTTC CASSETGNQETQYF
TRBJ2-7 TRBV2 . . TGTGCCAGCAAGGTTGGGCTCGGGAACGAGCAGTACTTC CASKVGLGNEQYF
TRBJ2-5 TRBV6-5 . TRBD1 TGTGCCCATAGTGGATCGGGACAGCAAGAGACCCAGTACTTC CAHSGSGQQETQYF
TRBJ1-1 TRBV4-2 few . TGTGCCAGCAGCCACGATTCGACAGAGAGAAACACTGAAGCTTTCTTT CASSHDSTERNTEAFF
TRBJ1-5 TRBV6-5 . . TGTGCCAGCAGAGGTGAAGCGGCTGGAGCCCAGCATTTT CASRGEAAGAQHF
TRBJ2-2 TRBV3-1/TRBV3-2 once . TGTGCCAGCAGCCAAGATTCTCGGCGGGGGGAGCTGTTTTTT CASSQDSRRGELFF
TRBJ1-5 TRBV15 . . TGTGCCACCAGCAGAGTTTACGGAGATCAGCCCCAGCATTTT CATSRVYGDQPQHF
TRBJ1-5 TRBV2 . . TGTGCCAGCAGGGAAGACAGAACTTTCAATCAGCCCCAGCATTTT CASREDRTFNQPQHF
TRBJ2-7 TRBV15 . . TGTGCCACCAGCAGGGCAGGACTGGCCGAGCAGTACTTC CATSRAGLAEQYF
TRBJ2-1 TRBV19 few TRBD2 TGTGCCAGTAGTGGGCCGGGAGGTAGCGGGGGGTATGAGCAGTTCTTC CASSGPGGSGGYEQFF
TRBJ1-5 TRBV30 . . TGTGCCTGGGCAGACAATAGCAATCAGCCCCAGCATTTT CAWADNSNQPQHF
TRBJ1-3 TRBV28 . TRBD1 TGTGCCAGCAGCAAGACAGGGTCTGGAAACACCATATATTTT CASSKTGSGNTIYF
TRBJ1-3 TRBV13 . TRBD1 TGTGCCAGCAGCTCGACAGGGAGAGTCGGTGGAAACACCATATATTTT CASSSTGRVGGNTIYF
TRBJ1-3 TRBV5-6 . . TGTGCTGCAGGGGCCATCTCTGGAAACACCATATATTTT CAAGAISGNTIYF
TRBJ1-6 TRBV5-6 . . TGTGCCAGCAGCGAATTACGCGTTAGTAATTCACCCCTCCACTTT CASSELRVSNSPLHF
TRBJ2-5 TRBV6-5 . TRBD2 TGTGCCAGCAGGGGAGCGGGGGGTGCAGAGACCCAGTACTTC CASRGAGGAETQYF